The 25 T cell receptor beta chains listed next were all sequenced from one sample in a study of PD-1 blockade in classical Hodgkin lymphoma. Brentuximab vedotin exposure varied among the patients, all of whom had relapsed after autologous stem cell transplantation. Libraries were prepared by immunoSEQ multiplex PCR; TCRdb keeps only in-frame clonotypes and omits some of them. Of about 43,000 clones listed, approximately 79% were seen once; the top ten hold around 2.8%. The input for sequencing was peripheral blood mononuclear cells (PBMCs), taken before the second cycle of nivolumab. The receptors were sampled from a human donor with classical Hodgkin lymphoma.

The chain joins TRBV11-2 to TRBJ1-5; D uncertain. Deletions cut 0 bases from V and 2 bases from J, with 8 bases between. The CDR3 length is 15 residues. Germline-derived CDR1 and CDR2 are SGHAT and FQNNGV. CDR3 in DNA: TGTGCCAGCAGCTTAGACCGGGGTGGCAATCAGCCCCAGCATTTT. Its protein is CASSLDRGGNQPQHF.

V usage is TRBV7-9 and J usage is TRBJ2-2; tentatively, D is TRBD1 or TRBD2 (5 bases each). The CDR3 totals 12 residues. The germline CDR1 and CDR2 sequences are SEHNR and FQNEAQ (reference sequence). V was clipped by 6 bases and J by 13 bases, with 15 bases between them. The CDR3 sequence: CASSHEGKSLFF. The CDR3 bases are TGTGCCAGCAGTCATGAGGGGAAATCGCTGTTTTTT.

The chain combines TRBV30 with TRBJ1-1; tentative D call: TRBD1 (5 bases). V dropped 4 bases and J dropped 1 base, with 13 bases sitting between them. CDR1 GTSNPN and CDR2 SVGIG come from the germline V gene (reference sequence). The CDR3 consists of 14 residues. The chain's CDR3 is CAWTPGLQNTEAFF. CDR3 in DNA: TGTGCCTGGACCCCGGGACTCCAGAACACTGAAGCTTTCTTT.

The J gene is TRBJ1-1, the V gene TRBV6-6; D gene unclear. Germline V gene sequence: CDR1 MNHNY, CDR2 SVGAGI (reference sequence). The CDR3 extends over 14 amino acids. Trimming took 0 bases from V and 5 from J, leaving 10 bases between them. CDR3 region: CASSYSISSTEAFF. CDR3 nucleotides: TGTGCCAGCAGTTACTCGATTAGTAGTACTGAAGCTTTCTTT.

This clone was seen a few times. The gene calls are TRBV6-5 and TRBJ2-2; 9 bases align to TRBD1. The CDR3 runs 15 residues. J gave up 4 bases and V 5 bases, and 5 bases lay outside the gene matches. Per germline, CDR1 MNHEY and CDR2 SVGAGI. Here the CDR3 reads CASSRGTGITGELFF. CDR3 in DNA: TGTGCCAGCAGTCGAGGGACAGGGATCACCGGGGAGCTGTTTTTT.

The chain carries TRBV14 and TRBJ2-3; no reliable D call. The germline gives CDR1 SGHDN, CDR2 FVKESK. Trimming removed 1 base at V and 5 bases at J, with 7 bases between. The CDR3 runs to 13 residues. The DNA for the CDR3 is TGTGCCAGCAGCCAAGTAGTGCGAGATACGCAGTATTTT. Its protein product is CASSQVVRDTQYF.

This clone was counted only a few times. CDR3 region: CASSLRTVLEVNEKLFF. In DNA form, the CDR3 reads TGTGCCAGCAGTCTCAGGACAGTTTTAGAGGTTAATGAAAAACTGTTTTTT. V is TRBV28 and J is TRBJ1-4; possibly TRBD1 for D (6 bases). The germline V and J ends were trimmed by 5 bases and 4 bases, with 20 bases remaining between them. This CDR3 has 17 amino acids. Germline CDR1 and CDR2: MDHEN and SYDVKM.

The rearrangement uses TRBV7-2 and TRBJ1-1; D is unresolved. The germline V gene encodes CDR1 SGHTA and CDR2 FQGNSA. This CDR3 contains 12 residues. Trimming stripped 6 bases from V and 11 bases from J, with 16 bases between. CDR3: CASSSTDIGAFF. In nucleotides, the CDR3 is TGTGCCAGCAGTTCAACGGATATTGGGGCTTTCTTT.

The J gene is TRBJ2-1, the V gene TRBV6-5; 11 bases match TRBD1. V gave up 6 bases and J gave up 7 bases; unmatched junction bases: 2. This CDR3 is built from 13 residues. Per germline, CDR1 MNHEY and CDR2 SVGAGI. The DNA of the CDR3 is TGTGCCAGCAGGGACAGGGGGCCAAATGAGCAGTTCTTC. This codes for CASRDRGPNEQFF.

V usage is TRBV30 and J usage is TRBJ1-1; no clear D gene. Germline V lookup: CDR1 GTSNPN, CDR2 SVGIG (reference sequence). V shed 5 bases and J shed 0 bases, with 4 bases lying between them. The CDR3 extends over 11 amino acids. The CDR3 here is CAWGLNTEAFF. The CDR3 bases are TGTGCCTGGGGATTGAACACTGAAGCTTTCTTT.

The chain uses TRBV7-6 and TRBJ2-3; no firm D call. V lost 1 base, J lost 6 bases, and 8 bases lay in between. The CDR3 runs 13 residues. Germline V CDR1 and CDR2: SGHVS, FNYEAQ. The chain's CDR3 is CASSLVDEDTQYF. CDR3 in DNA: TGTGCCAGCAGCTTAGTTGACGAGGATACGCAGTATTTT. Full variable domain (outside the CDR3, taken from reference TRBV7-6 and TRBJ2-3): GAGVSQSPRYKVTKRGQDVALRCDPISGHVSLYWYRQALGQGPEFLTYFNYEAQQDKSGLPNDRFSAERPEGSISTLTIQRTEQRDSAMYRCASSLVDEDTQYFGPGTRLTVL.

The chain is built from TRBV28 and TRBJ1-3; D unresolved. Trimming shortened V by 9 bases and J by 4 bases, and 13 bases separated the two germline ends. The germline gives CDR1 MDHEN, CDR2 SYDVKM. The CDR3 has 13 residues. The CDR3 sequence: CASIKGSGNTIYF. The CDR3 DNA reads as TGTGCCAGTATTAAGGGATCGGGAAACACCATATATTTT.

The chain couples TRBV7-8 to TRBJ2-7; no definite D call. CDR3 length equals 13 residues. Looked up from germline, CDR1 is SGHVS and CDR2 is FQNEAQ. The V and J ends lost 4 bases and 1 base respectively, with 8 bases between them. The CDR3 reads CASSSKGSYEQYF. The CDR3, as DNA: TGTGCCAGCAGCTCAAAAGGATCCTACGAGCAGTACTTC. The full variable domain, in which reference TRBV7-8 and TRBJ2-7 provide the parts outside the CDR3, is GAGVSQSPRYKVAKRGQDVALRCDPISGHVSLFWYQQALGQGPEFLTYFQNEAQLDKSGLPSDRFFAERPEGSVSTLKIQRTQQEDSAVYLCASSSKGSYEQYFGPGTRLTVT.

The V and J genes are TRBV10-3 and TRBJ2-3; TRBD2 agrees at 12 bases. The CDR3 covers 16 residues. CDR1 and CDR2 from the germline V gene are ENHRY and SYGVKD. The junction had 8 bases not matched to a gene; V was cut back by 5 bases and J by 5 bases. CDR3 amino acids: CAISLTSGRGGDTQYF. The CDR3, as DNA: TGTGCCATCAGTTTGACTAGCGGGAGAGGTGGAGATACGCAGTATTTT.

The chain carries TRBV27 and TRBJ2-1; D could derive from TRBD1 or TRBD2 (6 bases each). CDR3 length: 14 residues. Trimming took 3 bases from V and 4 from J, leaving 10 bases between them. CDR1 MNHEY and CDR2 SMNVEV come from the germline V gene (reference sequence). CDR3 sequence (DNA): TGTGCCAGCAGTTTGAGAGGGGGGTACAATGAGCAGTTCTTC. Translation: CASSLRGGYNEQFF.

The J gene is TRBJ2-2, the V gene TRBV4-1; D gene uncertain. V shed 3 bases and J shed 0 bases, with 5 bases lying between them. From germline, CDR1 is MGHRA and CDR2 YSYEKL. The CDR3 has 14 residues. The CDR3 reads CASSQKSNTGELFF. The CDR3 DNA follows: TGCGCCAGCAGCCAGAAGTCGAACACCGGGGAGCTGTTTTTT.

The chain joins TRBV10-1 to TRBJ2-4; the D gene is possibly TRBD2 (6 bases). The CDR3 has 13 residues. The germline V and J ends were trimmed by 8 bases and 5 bases, with 13 bases remaining between them. Germline CDR1 reads WNHNN; CDR2 reads SYGVQD (reference sequence). CDR3: CASREWTENIQYF. CDR3 bases: TGCGCCAGCCGGGAGTGGACGGAAAACATTCAGTACTTC.

This clone was picked up a small number of times. The CDR3 DNA follows: TGTGCCACCGCCGCGGACAGGGGAGTCCATGAGCAGTTCTTC. It specifies CATAADRGVHEQFF. The chain links TRBV15 to TRBJ2-1; 9 bases are shared with TRBD1. CDR1 and CDR2 from the germline V gene are LNHNV and YYDKDF (reference sequence). The CDR3 consists of 14 residues. Trimming removed 8 bases from V and 8 bases from J; junction bases left unmatched: 10. Full variable domain (outside the CDR3, taken from reference TRBV15 and TRBJ2-1): DAMVIQNPRYQVTQFGKPVTLSCSQTLNHNVMYWYQQKSSQAPKLLFHYYDKDFNNEADTPDNFQSRRPNTSFCFLDIRSPGLGDTAMYLCATAADRGVHEQFFGPGTRLTVL.

The rearrangement joins TRBV10-3 to TRBJ2-1, with D maybe TRBD2 (5 bases). V dropped 4 bases and J dropped 6 bases, with 10 bases sitting between them. CDR1 is ENHRY, CDR2 SYGVKD, per germline. The CDR3 contains 13 residues. In DNA, the CDR3 is TGTGCCATCAGTGCCGACTATAGCAATGAGCAGTTCTTC. This sequence encodes CAISADYSNEQFF.

The V gene is TRBV5-4, the J gene TRBJ2-3; a weak D match, TRBD2 (5 bases). Germline-derived CDR1 and CDR2 are SGHNT and YYREEE (reference sequence). The CDR3 has 15 amino acids. Trimming removed 2 bases at V and 1 base at J, with 11 bases between. CDR3 in amino acids: CASSFLRAGTDTQYF. For the CDR3, the DNA is TGTGCCAGCAGCTTTTTGAGGGCAGGCACAGATACGCAGTATTTT.

V gene TRBV7-6 combines with J gene TRBJ2-5; 8 nucleotides agree with TRBD2. The CDR3 extends over 16 amino acids. After removal of 5 bases from V and 3 bases from J, the junction contained 11 bases not matched to a gene. The germline V gene has CDR1 SGHVS and CDR2 FNYEAQ. CDR3 residues: CASSQTGGLGKETQYF. CDR3 DNA: TGTGCCAGCAGCCAAACGGGGGGGCTCGGGAAAGAGACCCAGTACTTC. Using reference TRBV7-6 and TRBJ2-5 for the parts outside the CDR3, the full variable domain is GAGVSQSPRYKVTKRGQDVALRCDPISGHVSLYWYRQALGQGPEFLTYFNYEAQQDKSGLPNDRFSAERPEGSISTLTIQRTEQRDSAMYRCASSQTGGLGKETQYFGPGTRLLVL.

The CDR3 bases are TGTGCCAGCAGAGATGCGGGCAGCTCCTACGAGCAGTACTTC. It specifies CASRDAGSSYEQYF. This chain uses TRBV7-3 with TRBJ2-7, with D maybe TRBD2 (5 bases). V lost 6 bases and J 0 bases, leaving 12 bases between the germline ends. CDR1 and CDR2 (germline): SGHTA, FQGTGA. The CDR3 has 14 residues.

The chain is built from TRBV7-2 and TRBJ2-1; 8 nucleotides line up with TRBD2. From germline, CDR1 is SGHTA and CDR2 FQGNSA. V gave up 5 bases and J gave up 2 bases; unmatched junction bases: 5. The CDR3 runs 15 residues. CDR3 in amino acids: CASSPSGGTYNEQFF. The CDR3 bases are TGTGCCAGCAGCCCAAGCGGGGGAACCTACAATGAGCAGTTCTTC.

The gene calls are TRBV11-2 and TRBJ2-7; a possible D gene is TRBD1 (5 bases). The CDR3 loop spans 14 amino acids. Germline V gene data show CDR1 as SGHAT and CDR2 as FQNNGV. The V end lost 1 base, the J end lost 6 bases, and 13 bases lay between the germline ends. The CDR3 DNA is TGTGCCAGCAGCTTAGCAGGGAACCGCGGCGAGCAGTACTTC. Its protein product is CASSLAGNRGEQYF.

The CDR3 loop reads CASSLGTGGNQPQHF. CDR3 sequence (DNA): TGTGCCAGCAGTTTAGGGACAGGGGGCAATCAGCCCCAGCATTTT. This chain joins TRBV27 and TRBJ1-5, with 10 positions matching TRBD1. This CDR3 region has 15 residues. V trimming: 2 bases; J trimming: 2 bases; junction bases outside the gene matches: 0. Per the germline V gene, CDR1 is MNHEY and CDR2 is SMNVEV (reference sequence).